These 17 T cell receptor beta chains were all obtained from the same sample, sequenced in a study of blood T cell repertoires in COVID-19. TCRdb's copy holds only in-frame clones and misses some; the assay was immunoSEQ multiplex PCR. Of about 83,000 clones in the sample, 87% were seen once. What was sequenced was peripheral blood. These TCRs come from a woman in her fifties or sixties with active or convalescent COVID-19.

The gene calls are TRBV10-2 and TRBJ1-1; the D is unclear. V lost 5 bases, J lost 3 bases, and 16 bases lay in between. Germline CDR1 and CDR2: WSHSY and SAAADI. The CDR3 extends over 15 amino acids. In nucleotides, the CDR3 is TGCGCCAGCAGTCCTTCCCCGGACTGGGACACTGAAGCTTTCTTT. Protein product: CASSPSPDWDTEAFF.

This clone has only a few counts. The V call is TRBV6-2 or TRBV6-3, the J call TRBJ1-5, with D perhaps TRBD1 (5 bases). Germline V gives CDR1 MNHEY, CDR2 SVGEGT. V dropped 5 bases and J dropped 9 bases, with 14 bases sitting between them. The CDR3 has 13 residues. CDR3 loop: CASSQQASGPQHF. Here the CDR3 DNA reads TGTGCCAGCAGTCAACAGGCTTCGGGGCCCCAGCATTTT.

CDR3 in amino acids: CASSLDPGGTGNTIYF. The CDR3 DNA reads as TGCGCCAGCAGCTTGGACCCAGGGGGCACTGGAAACACCATATATTTT. The chain carries TRBV5-1 and TRBJ1-3, with 8 bases identical to TRBD1. The germline gives CDR1 SGHRS, CDR2 YFSETQ. V lost 0 bases, J lost 2 bases, and 4 bases stayed unmatched. The CDR3 totals 16 residues.

This chain links TRBV24-1 with TRBJ2-1; 7 nucleotides match TRBD2. Germline V lookup: CDR1 KGHDR, CDR2 SFDVKD. Trimming removed 9 bases from V and 0 bases from J; junction bases left unmatched: 4. The length of the CDR3 is 14 residues. The CDR3 DNA reads as TGTGCCACCTCAAGCGGGACCTCCTACAATGAGCAGTTCTTC. This codes for CATSSGTSYNEQFF.

The chain uses TRBV2 and TRBJ2-7; a weak D match, TRBD1 (6 bases). Per the germline V gene, CDR1 is SNHLY and CDR2 is FYNNEI. The CDR3 spans 15 residues. V gave up 5 bases and J gave up 7 bases, with 21 bases separating them. CDR3 residues: CASSRGGVQGWEQYF. In DNA, the CDR3 is TGTGCCAGCAGTCGAGGGGGAGTACAGGGTTGGGAGCAGTACTTC. Complete variable domain (other parts from reference TRBV2 and TRBJ2-7): EPEVTQTPSHQVTQMGQEVILRCVPISNHLYFYWYRQILGQKVEFLVSFYNNEISEKSEIFDDQFSVERPDGSNFTLKIRSTKLEDSAMYFCASSRGGVQGWEQYFGPGTRLTVT.

The chain joins TRBV7-9 to TRBJ2-3, with 7 bases matching TRBD2. The CDR3 is 17 amino acids. V lost 1 base and J lost 0; bases outside the gene matches: 7. The germline CDR1 and CDR2 sequences are SEHNR and FQNEAQ (reference sequence). The CDR3 protein is CASSLGGTTISTDTQYF. DNA for the CDR3: TGTGCCAGCAGCTTAGGAGGGACTACCATTAGCACAGATACGCAGTATTTT. Full variable domain (rest looked up from reference TRBV7-9 and TRBJ2-3): DTGVSQNPRHKITKRGQNVTFRCDPISEHNRLYWYRQTLGQGPEFLTYFQNEAQLEKSRLLSDRFSAERPKGSFSTLEIQRTEQGDSAMYLCASSLGGTTISTDTQYFGPGTRLTVL.

This clone has a handful of counts. The genes are TRBV12-3 or TRBV12-4 and TRBJ1-1; D might be TRBD1 (6 bases). The V and J ends lost 5 bases and 6 bases respectively, with 13 bases between them. The CDR3 is made up of 13 amino acids. CDR3 loop: CASSPRGVAEAFF. In nucleotides, the CDR3 is TGTGCCAGCAGTCCCAGGGGTGTAGCTGAAGCTTTCTTT.

This chain's CDR3 is CASSPGPAGGSPLHF. The CDR3 nucleotides read TGTGCCAGCAGCCCGGGCCCGGCAGGGGGATCACCCCTCCACTTT. The chain employs TRBV7-2 and TRBJ1-6, with 7 bases identical to TRBD1. Germline values: CDR1 SGHTA, CDR2 FQGNSA. With 5 bases clipped from V and 10 bases from J, the junction kept 11 bases outside the gene matches. CDR3 length: 15 amino acids.

This sequence joins TRBV7-8 and TRBJ1-6, with a weak D call TRBD1 (5 bases). The CDR3 is made up of 14 amino acids. In germline, CDR1 is SGHVS, CDR2 FQNEAQ. With 4 bases removed from V and 7 bases from J, the gap between germline ends came to 11 bases. CDR3 bases: TGTGCCAGCAGCTCCCCGTCAGGGAATTCACCCCTCCACTTT. Its protein is CASSSPSGNSPLHF.

This rearrangement joins TRBV7-9 to TRBJ2-2, with 7 bases aligning to TRBD2. V lost 6 bases, J lost 4 bases, and 17 bases stayed unmatched. The CDR3 covers 18 residues. The germline V gene has CDR1 SEHNR and CDR2 FQNEAQ (reference sequence). CDR3 in DNA: TGTGCCAGCAGTTCGCCGGGGATGCGGGGGATGAGCACCGGGGAGCTGTTTTTT. This translates into CASSSPGMRGMSTGELFF. The full variable domain, with the rest looked up from reference TRBV7-9 and TRBJ2-2, is DTGVSQNPRHKITKRGQNVTFRCDPISEHNRLYWYRQTLGQGPEFLTYFQNEAQLEKSRLLSDRFSAERPKGSFSTLEIQRTEQGDSAMYLCASSSPGMRGMSTGELFFGEGSRLTVL.

The chain links TRBV9 to TRBJ2-1; TRBD2 matches at 9 bases. The CDR3 totals 15 residues. The germline CDR1 and CDR2 sequences are SGDLS and YYNGEE. The ends lost 0 bases at V and 7 bases at J; junction bases unmatched: 5. The CDR3 nucleotides read TGTGCCAGCAGCGTAGACGCGGGGGGGCCGAATGAGCAGTTCTTC. Amino acids: CASSVDAGGPNEQFF.

V and J are TRBV5-8 and TRBJ1-1; 7 bases agree with TRBD1. The J segment lost 1 base and the V segment lost 3 bases, leaving 12 bases of the junction unmatched. The germline gives CDR1 SGHTS, CDR2 YDEGEE. The CDR3 consists of 17 residues. CDR3 amino acids: CASSSPLGTAQNTEAFF. The CDR3 nucleotides read TGTGCCAGCAGCTCGCCCTTGGGGACAGCTCAGAACACTGAAGCTTTCTTT.

The V call is TRBV5-1, the J call TRBJ1-2, with 8 bases aligning to TRBD1. V gave up 7 bases and J gave up 4 bases; unmatched junction bases: 18. Per germline, CDR1 SGHRS and CDR2 YFSETQ. The CDR3 spans 17 residues. The CDR3, as DNA: TGCGCCAGCGATCACAGGGGGTGGACCCTTCCTTTCTATGGCTACACCTTC. Encoded protein: CASDHRGWTLPFYGYTF.

The chain carries TRBV7-2 and TRBJ2-7, with 7 bases identical to TRBD2. CDR1 and CDR2 from the germline V gene are SGHTA and FQGNSA. With V trimmed by 5 bases and J by 6 bases, 10 bases remained unmatched. The CDR3 length is 14 residues. The CDR3 is CASSPVSWGGEQYF. Written as DNA, the CDR3 is TGTGCCAGCAGCCCTGTATCATGGGGGGGCGAGCAGTACTTC.

The chain couples TRBV12-2 to TRBJ1-1. TRBV12-2 is a known pseudogene. This CDR3 is 15 amino acids long. CDR3 amino acids: CASRLPRGRGTEAFF. DNA for the CDR3: TGTGCAAGTCGCTTACCGCGGGGCCGGGGTACTGAAGCTTTCTTT.

This clone was counted between two and nine times. The chain links TRBV29-1 to TRBJ1-1; 10 bases agree with TRBD1. V was clipped by 8 bases and J by 5 bases; unmatched bases: 5. The CDR3 has 12 amino acids. Germline values: CDR1 SQVTM, CDR2 ANQGSEA. The CDR3 nucleotides are TGCAGCACGGACAGGGGGGGAACTGAAGCTTTCTTT. The encoded protein is CSTDRGGTEAFF.

This clone was picked up a small number of times. This chain links TRBV4-3 with TRBJ1-5; possible D gene TRBD1, 5 bases. Germline assignment: CDR1 LGHNA and CDR2 YSLEER. Trimming took 0 bases from V and 4 from J, leaving 16 bases between them. This CDR3 is 17 amino acids long. The CDR3 sequence: CASSQDLPGSRNQPQHF. CDR3 nucleotide sequence: TGCGCCAGCAGCCAAGATTTACCAGGGTCAAGGAATCAGCCCCAGCATTTT.